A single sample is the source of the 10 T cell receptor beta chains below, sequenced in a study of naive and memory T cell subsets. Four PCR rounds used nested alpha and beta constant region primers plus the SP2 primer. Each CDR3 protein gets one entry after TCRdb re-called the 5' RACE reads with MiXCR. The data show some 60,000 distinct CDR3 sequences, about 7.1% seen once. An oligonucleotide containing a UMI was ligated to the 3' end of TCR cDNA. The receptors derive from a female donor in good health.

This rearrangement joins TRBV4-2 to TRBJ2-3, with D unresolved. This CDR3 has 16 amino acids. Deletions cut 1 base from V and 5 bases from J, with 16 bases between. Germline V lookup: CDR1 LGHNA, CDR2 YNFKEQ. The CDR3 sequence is CASSQGNGELRDTQYF. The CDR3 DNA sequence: TGTGCCAGCAGCCAAGGGAATGGTGAACTGAGAGATACGCAGTATTTT.

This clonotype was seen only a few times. The CDR3 nucleotides read TGTGCCAGCAGCGTAGCTGGGCAGGGGAACTATGGCTACACCTTC. Protein product: CASSVAGQGNYGYTF. The V call is TRBV9, the J call TRBJ1-2; D is perhaps TRBD1 (6 bases). This CDR3 contains 15 residues. Deletions cut 0 bases from V and 2 bases from J, with 11 bases between. Germline values: CDR1 SGDLS, CDR2 YYNGEE.

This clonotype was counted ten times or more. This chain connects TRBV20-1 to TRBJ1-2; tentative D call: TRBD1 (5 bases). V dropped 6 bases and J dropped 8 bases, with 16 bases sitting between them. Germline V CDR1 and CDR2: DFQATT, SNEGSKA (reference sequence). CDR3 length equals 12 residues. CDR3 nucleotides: TGCAGTGCCCCTCACCAGAGGGGAGGCTACACCTTC. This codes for CSAPHQRGGYTF.

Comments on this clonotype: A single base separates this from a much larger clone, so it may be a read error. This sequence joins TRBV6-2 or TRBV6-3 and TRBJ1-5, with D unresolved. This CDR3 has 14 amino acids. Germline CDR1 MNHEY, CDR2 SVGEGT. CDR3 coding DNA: TGTGCCAGCAGTTACTCTGTCGGGGATCAGCCCAAGCATTTT. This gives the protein CASSYSVGDQPKHF.

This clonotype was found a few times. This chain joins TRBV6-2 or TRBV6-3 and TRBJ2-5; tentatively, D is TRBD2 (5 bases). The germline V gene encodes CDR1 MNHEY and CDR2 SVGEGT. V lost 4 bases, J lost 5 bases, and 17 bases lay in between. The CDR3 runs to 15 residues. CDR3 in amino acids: CASSFAGMAGETQYF. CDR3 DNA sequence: TGTGCCAGCAGTTTCGCCGGGATGGCCGGGGAGACCCAGTACTTC.

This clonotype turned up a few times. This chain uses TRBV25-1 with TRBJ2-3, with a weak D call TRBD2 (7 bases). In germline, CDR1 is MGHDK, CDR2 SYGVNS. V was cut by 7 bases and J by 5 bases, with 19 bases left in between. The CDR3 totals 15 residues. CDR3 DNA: TGTGCCAGCAACCCCTGGGGGGGCCCGGGAGATACGCAGTATTTT. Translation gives CASNPWGGPGDTQYF.

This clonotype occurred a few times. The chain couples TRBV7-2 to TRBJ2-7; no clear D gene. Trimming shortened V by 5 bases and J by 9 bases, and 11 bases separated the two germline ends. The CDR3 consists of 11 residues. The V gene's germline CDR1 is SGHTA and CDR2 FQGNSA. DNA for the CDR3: TGTGCCAGCAGCCGGATTTCGAGGCAGTACTTC. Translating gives CASSRISRQYF.

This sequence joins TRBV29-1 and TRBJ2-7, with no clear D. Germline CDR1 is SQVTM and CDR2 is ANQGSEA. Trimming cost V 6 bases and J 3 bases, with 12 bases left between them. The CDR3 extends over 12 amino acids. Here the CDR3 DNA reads TGCAGCGTCGCCGGGCCTTACTACGAGCAGTACTTC. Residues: CSVAGPYYEQYF.

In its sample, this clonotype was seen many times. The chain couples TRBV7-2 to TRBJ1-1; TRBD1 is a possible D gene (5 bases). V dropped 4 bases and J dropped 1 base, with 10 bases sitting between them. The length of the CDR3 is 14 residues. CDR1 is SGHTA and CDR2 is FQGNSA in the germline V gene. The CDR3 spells CASSWQGGNTEAFF. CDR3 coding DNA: TGTGCCAGCAGCTGGCAGGGCGGGAACACTGAAGCTTTCTTT.

The CDR3 here is CAWRTPAGTEAFF. In DNA, the CDR3 is TGTGCCTGGAGAACACCTGCGGGGACTGAAGCTTTCTTT. The genes are TRBV30 and TRBJ1-1; D not certain. The CDR3 spans 13 residues. Germline V gene lookup returns CDR1 GTSNPN and CDR2 SVGIG (reference sequence). Trimming removed 3 bases from V and 5 bases from J, with 13 bases in between.